This entry is about one TCR beta chain. Antigen unknown. Sorted-subset replicate PCRs used 200 ng DNA, approximately 30,000 T cell genomes. In the study's own analysis: Owing to the provision of junction-only sequences devoid of quality scores by immunoSEQ, filtering differed. The assay was immunoSEQ multiplex PCR, and TCRdb's table has in-frame clones only and misses some. The V and J calls and clone size were taken over from that table, and D and trimming were inferred from the DNA. The data show 2,500,000 or so clones, over 85% seen once. The source of the sample is a study of shared clonotypes between healthy human individuals. Study results and caveats: The small donor group covered limited genetic and exposure diversity.

The clonotype originates from a man younger than 35 in good health. Some clones in this sample may be carry-over from other donors' samples. Input material: naive CD4+ T cells from PBMCs. The subset here: CD45RA+ positively selected.

The CDR3 loop reads CASSLWGKGVETQYF. CDR3 DNA sequence: TGTGCCAGCAGTTTATGGGGGAAGGGTGTGGAGACCCAGTACTTC. The J gene is TRBJ2-5, the V gene TRBV28, with D uncertain. The CDR3 length is 15 residues. V lost 0 bases and J 5 bases, leaving 13 bases between the germline ends. CDR1 is MDHEN and CDR2 is SYDVKM in the germline V gene.